The clone carrying this TCR beta chain was picked up one time. The data were obtained in a study of blood T cell repertoires in COVID-19. In the original workflow: Estimation of nucleated cell counts relied on the amplification of reference gene primers. Using immunoSEQ multiplex PCR, the repertoire was profiled, and TCRdb retains in-frame clones only, with some absent. V and J calls and clone size follow that table, whereas D and trimming were derived from the DNA. This sample has over 200,000 clones; about 88% occur once, and the top ten carry roughly 2%. The CDR3 contains 16 residues. The germline V gene encodes CDR1 MDHEN and CDR2 SYDVKM. The J segment lost 3 bases and the V segment lost 7 bases, leaving 15 bases of the junction unmatched.

Sequenced material: peripheral blood. V gene TRBV28 combines with J gene TRBJ2-7; 7 bases line up with TRBD1. The sequence was collected from a man between 35 and 55 years old with active or convalescent COVID-19. CDR3 nucleotides: TGTGCCAGCACTCAAGGACCGAACAGGGGACACTACGAGCAGTACTTC. This codes for CASTQGPNRGHYEQYF.